What follows are 3 T cell receptor beta chains derived from one specimen sequenced in a study of cytomegalovirus exposure and HLA in healthy donors. Use of 60 Vbeta and 13 Jbeta primers characterized the PCR. This table comes from immunoSEQ multiplex PCR, and its TCRdb copy is limited to in-frame clones, with some not included. The sample lists around 150,000 clones; about 66% were seen once. Material: PBMCs. The receptors here all came from a human donor in good health.

This clone was detected a few times. V and J are TRBV7-3 and TRBJ2-2, with D possibly matching TRBD2 (6 bases). Germline V gives CDR1 SGHTA, CDR2 FQGTGA. The CDR3 covers 14 residues. The germline V and J ends were trimmed by 4 bases and 3 bases, with 9 bases remaining between them. CDR3 in amino acids: CASSSQRDTGELFF. DNA for the CDR3: TGTGCCAGCAGCTCACAGCGGGACACCGGGGAGCTGTTTTTT.

This chain links TRBV18 with TRBJ1-6; 8 bases agree with TRBD1. V lost 3 bases and J lost 9; bases outside the gene matches: 4. The CDR3 is 14 residues long. Looked up from germline, CDR1 is KGHSH and CDR2 is LQKENI. CDR3 DNA: TGTGCCAGCTCACCGGACAGGGACGGTTCACCCCTCCACTTT. Encoded protein: CASSPDRDGSPLHF. Complete variable domain (other parts from reference TRBV18 and TRBJ1-6): NAGVMQNPRHLVRRRGQEARLRCSPMKGHSHVYWYRQLPEEGLKFMVYLQKENIIDESGMPKERFSAEFPKEGPSILRIQQVVRGDSAAYFCASSPDRDGSPLHFGNGTRLTVT.

In its sample, this clone was seen once. One junction end does not reproduce the germline sequence, and a read error may be involved. V usage is TRBV27 and J usage is TRBJ1-1; no clear D. The germline gives CDR1 MNHEY, CDR2 SMNVEV (reference sequence). CDR3 length equals 14 residues. In DNA form, the CDR3 reads TGTGCCGGCAGTTTAATCGGCGGGAACACTGAAGCTTTCTTT. This sequence encodes CAGSLIGGNTEAFF.